The rows below give T cell receptor beta chains drawn from one sample of a study of blood T cell repertoires in COVID-19. TCRdb's table, derived via immunoSEQ multiplex PCR, lists solely in-frame clones and lacks some. Of roughly 400,000 clones listed, 80% to 90% are singletons. What was sequenced was peripheral blood. These receptors were obtained from a woman aged 55-69 years with COVID-19, enrolled during active disease. Each CDR3 is given with its conserved first and last residue. Each record gives: J gene, clone size, V gene, D gene, CDR3 protein, CDR3 DNA. D genes are given only for firm matches. Rows may omit the clone size; those that give it use once, few, many or a size class.

TRBJ2-3 | - | TRBV28 | - | CASIPAPGGTDTQYF | TGTGCCAGCATCCCCGCCCCGGGGGGCACAGATACGCAGTATTTT
TRBJ2-7 | - | TRBV21-1 | - | CASSIGYQGEQYF | TGTGCCAGCAGCATCGGATATCAGGGGGAGCAGTACTTC
TRBJ1-1 | - | TRBV19 | - | CASTYGRGTEAFF | TGTGCCAGTACCTATGGTCGGGGCACTGAAGCTTTCTTT
TRBJ1-1 | few | TRBV11-3 | - | CASSLQENTEAFF | TGTGCCAGCAGCTTACAGGAGAACACTGAAGCTTTCTTT
TRBJ2-1 | once | TRBV7-2 | TRBD2 | CASSLVGLAGGYYNEQFF | TGTGCCAGCAGCTTAGTCGGACTAGCGGGGGGGTACTACAATGAGCAGTTCTTC
TRBJ1-1 | - | TRBV6-6 | - | CASSLPSGTEAFF | TGTGCCAGCAGCCTACCGTCCGGCACTGAAGCTTTCTTT
TRBJ1-1 | - | TRBV29-1 | TRBD1 | CSAGQGIGARNTEAFF | TGCAGCGCCGGACAGGGTATTGGGGCCCGGAACACTGAAGCTTTCTTT
TRBJ1-3 | - | TRBV2 | - | CASRGEGSGNTIYF | TGTGCCAGCAGGGGTGAGGGCTCTGGAAACACCATATATTTT
TRBJ1-2 | - | TRBV7-9 | - | CASSLQGIRGYGYTF | TGTGCCAGCAGCTTACAGGGGATAAGGGGGTATGGCTACACCTTC
TRBJ1-1 | - | TRBV25-1 | - | CASSPQGKRFMNTEAFF | TGTGCCAGCAGTCCCCAGGGCAAGAGATTTATGAACACTGAAGCTTTCTTT
TRBJ1-6 | few | TRBV5-1 | - | CASSAVGTGDSPLHF | TGCGCCAGCAGCGCGGTGGGGACGGGGGATTCACCCCTCCACTTT
TRBJ1-2 | - | TRBV2 | - | CASSERGAGDGYGYTF | TGTGCCAGCAGTGAACGGGGGGCAGGGGACGGCTATGGCTACACCTTC
TRBJ1-1 | - | TRBV18 | - | CASSWAITEAFF | TGTGCCAGCTCCTGGGCCATCACTGAAGCTTTCTTT
TRBJ2-3 | - | TRBV9 | - | CASRPGTGTDTQYF | TGTGCCAGCAGACCCGGGACTGGCACAGATACGCAGTATTTT
TRBJ1-5 | - | TRBV6-6 | TRBD1 | CASTEGGTGSGQPQHF | TGTGCCAGCACCGAAGGAGGGACAGGGAGCGGTCAGCCCCAGCATTTT
TRBJ2-4 | - | TRBV6-1 | - | CASSEVLQGAKNIQYF | TGTGCCAGCAGTGAAGTTTTGCAGGGGGCCAAAAACATTCAGTACTTC
TRBJ1-6 | - | TRBV3-1/TRBV3-2 | TRBD1 | CASSQNRGSPLHF | TGTGCCAGCAGCCAAAACAGGGGTTCACCCCTCCACTTT
TRBJ1-6 | - | TRBV9 | - | CASSVGAILNSPLHF | TGTGCCAGCAGCGTAGGTGCGATTCTGAATTCACCCCTCCACTTT
TRBJ1-3 | few | TRBV5-1 | - | CASSLGGDYGNTIYF | TGCGCCAGCAGCTTGGGAGGGGACTATGGAAACACCATATATTTT
TRBJ1-3 | - | TRBV24-1 | TRBD1 | CATSDKGQGSGNTIYF | TGTGCCACCAGTGATAAGGGACAGGGCTCTGGAAACACCATATATTTT
TRBJ1-5 | - | TRBV28 | - | CASSFHSSRAHQPQHF | TGTGCCAGCAGTTTTCACTCCTCCAGGGCACATCAGCCCCAGCATTTT
TRBJ2-3 | - | TRBV18 | - | CASSTTGSTDTQYF | TGTGCCAGCTCAACAACGGGGAGCACAGATACGCAGTATTTT
TRBJ2-5 | - | TRBV5-1 | TRBD2 | CASSLGDSGGGETQYF | TGCGCCAGCAGCTTGGGGGATAGCGGGGGCGGTGAGACCCAGTACTTC
TRBJ1-2 | - | TRBV18 | - | CASSPTAGDYGYTF | TGTGCCAGCTCACCCACGGCAGGGGACTATGGCTACACCTTC
TRBJ1-2 | - | TRBV29-1 | - | CSVEYSYGYTF | TGCAGCGTTGAATACAGCTATGGCTACACCTTC
TRBJ1-1 | - | TRBV9 | - | CASSVQDRNTEAFF | TGTGCCAGCAGCGTTCAGGACAGGAACACTGAAGCTTTCTTT
TRBJ1-6 | - | TRBV5-4 | TRBD1 | CASSLAGAGGRSPLHF | TGTGCCAGCAGCTTGGCCGGGGCAGGGGGTCGGTCACCCCTCCACTTT
TRBJ1-6 | once | TRBV19 | - | CASTQGLGSPLHF | TGTGCCAGCACACAGGGTCTAGGTTCACCCCTCCACTTT
TRBJ1-2 | - | TRBV19 | TRBD1 | CASRSGTGGQGYTF | TGTGCCAGTAGATCCGGGACAGGGGGCCAAGGCTACACCTTC
TRBJ1-5 | - | TRBV6-5 | TRBD1 | CASRMAGGGNQPQHF | TGTGCCAGCCGGATGGCAGGGGGTGGCAATCAGCCCCAGCATTTT
TRBJ1-4 | - | TRBV15 | - | CATSSGRRAQFNEKLFF | TGTGCCACCAGCAGTGGGAGAAGGGCCCAATTTAATGAAAAACTGTTTTTT
TRBJ1-2 | - | TRBV3-1/TRBV3-2 | TRBD1 | CASSQATGDGYTF | TGTGCCAGCAGCCAAGCGACAGGGGATGGCTACACCTTC
TRBJ1-2 | - | TRBV19 | TRBD1 | CASSDGQGAGGYTF | TGTGCCAGTAGTGACGGACAGGGGGCAGGTGGCTACACCTTC
TRBJ2-2 | - | TRBV11-3 | TRBD2 | CASSLVAGRNTGELFF | TGTGCCAGCAGCTTAGTAGCGGGGCGGAACACCGGGGAGCTGTTTTTT
TRBJ2-3 | - | TRBV19 | TRBD2 | CASSRGLAGNLDTQYF | TGTGCCAGTAGTAGGGGACTAGCGGGGAACTTAGATACGCAGTATTTT
TRBJ1-5 | - | TRBV29-1 | TRBD1 | CSVGIQGNQPQHF | TGCAGCGTGGGAATACAGGGGAATCAGCCCCAGCATTTT
TRBJ1-3 | few | TRBV30 | TRBD1 | CAWGQGSLSGNTIYF | TGTGCCTGGGGACAGGGGAGCCTCTCTGGAAACACCATATATTTT